This T cell receptor beta chain was identified in a study of molecular identifiers for immune sequencing clone quantification. Notes on the study in general: Clones of above 20 RNA copies carried over 98% of effector molecules; in naive cells they carried under 1%.

This clonotype came up many times. Its target is not known. This CDR3 contains 14 residues. Germline lookup yields CDR1 MNHEY and CDR2 SMNVEV (reference sequence). V dropped 7 bases and J dropped 5; count of bases not matched to a gene: 7. TCRdb itself ran the PCR reads through MiXCR, one entry per CDR3 protein. Of hundreds of thousands of distinct CDR3 sequences in the sample, about 21% were seen once. This receptor was taken from a human donor in good health. Some libraries in this study had Jurkat cell RNA spiked in. Sequencing input: naive CD8+ T cells from blood, with Jurkat cell RNA spiked in. Subset given: FACS-sorted CD8+CD4-CCR7+CD45RA+ naive T cells. The V and J genes are TRBV27 and TRBJ2-7; 11 nucleotides match TRBD1. This CDR3 is CASTGTGGVDEQYF. The CDR3 DNA is TGTGCCAGCACCGGGACAGGGGGTGTCGACGAGCAGTACTTC.